This paragraph reports one TCR beta chain. No antigen is known for it. The data were taken from a study of T cells in localized non-small cell lung cancer. General study results and limits: There was higher T cell clonality in uninvolved adjacent lung than in tumor, and it was highest there. The study sequenced only one region of the tumor. As a result, intratumor heterogeneity could not be excluded and remains possible. Higher adjacent-lung clonality was associated with shorter survival. Within adjacent lung there appeared a median around 57 of the top 100 tumor clones.

Libraries were prepared by immunoSEQ multiplex PCR; TCRdb keeps only in-frame clonotypes and omits some of them. The sample lists about 41,000 clones; roughly 83% were seen once. The CDR3 is 15 amino acids. Germline V lookup: CDR1 MDHEN, CDR2 SYDVKM. Trimming stripped 6 bases from V and 7 bases from J, with 19 bases between. The chain recombines TRBV28 with TRBJ2-1; D may be TRBD1 or TRBD2 (6 bases each). The input for sequencing was PBMCs, taken before any cancer treatment. The receptor comes from a man between 40 and 69 years old with stage II lung adenocarcinoma. In DNA form, the CDR3 reads TGTGCCAGCAGGGTTGCGACGGGGGCGGGGAATGAGCAGTTCTTC. Protein product: CASRVATGAGNEQFF. The variable domain in full, completed from reference TRBV28 and TRBJ2-1, reads DVKVTQSSRYLVKRTGEKVFLECVQDMDHENMFWYRQDPGLGLRLIYFSYDVKMKEKGDIPEGYSVSREKKERFSLILESASTNQTSMYLCASRVATGAGNEQFFGPGTRLTVL.